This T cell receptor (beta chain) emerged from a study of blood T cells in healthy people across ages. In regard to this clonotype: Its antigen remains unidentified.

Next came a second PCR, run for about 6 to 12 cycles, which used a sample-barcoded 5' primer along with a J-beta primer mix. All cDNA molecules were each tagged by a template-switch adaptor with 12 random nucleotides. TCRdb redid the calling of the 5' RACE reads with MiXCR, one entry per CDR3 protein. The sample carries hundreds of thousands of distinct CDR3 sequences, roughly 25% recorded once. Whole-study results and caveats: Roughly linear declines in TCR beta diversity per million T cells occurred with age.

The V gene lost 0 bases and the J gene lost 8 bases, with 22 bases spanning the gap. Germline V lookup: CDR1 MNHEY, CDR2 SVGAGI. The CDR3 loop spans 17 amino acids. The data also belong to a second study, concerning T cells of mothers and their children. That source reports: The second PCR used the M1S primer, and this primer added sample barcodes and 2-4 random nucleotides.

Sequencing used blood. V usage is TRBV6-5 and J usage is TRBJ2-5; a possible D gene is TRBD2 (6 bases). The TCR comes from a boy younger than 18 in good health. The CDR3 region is CASSYSVRGTGVFTQYF. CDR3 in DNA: TGTGCCAGCAGTTACTCGGTTCGAGGGACGGGGGTTTTTACCCAGTACTTC.